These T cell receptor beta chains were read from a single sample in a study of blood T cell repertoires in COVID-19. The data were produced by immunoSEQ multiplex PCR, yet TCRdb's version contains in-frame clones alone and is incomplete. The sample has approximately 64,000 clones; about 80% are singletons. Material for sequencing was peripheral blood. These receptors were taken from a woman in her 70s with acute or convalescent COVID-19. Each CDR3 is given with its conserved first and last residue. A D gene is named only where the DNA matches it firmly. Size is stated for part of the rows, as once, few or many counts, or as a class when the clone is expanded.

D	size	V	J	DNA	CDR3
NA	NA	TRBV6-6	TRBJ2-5	TGTGCCAGCATTCGGCTTCAGGGGTCGGAGACCCAGTACTTC	CASIRLQGSETQYF
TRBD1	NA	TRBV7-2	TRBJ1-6	TGTGCCAGCAGCTTACAGACAGGGTTAGGCTCACCCCTCCACTTT	CASSLQTGLGSPLHF
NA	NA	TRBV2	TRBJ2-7	TGTGCCAGCGCGGCCGGACACCCTTACGAGCAGTACTTC	CASAAGHPYEQYF
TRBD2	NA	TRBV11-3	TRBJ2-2	TGTGCCAGCAGCTCGCGACTAGCGGGGGACACCGGGGAGCTGTTTTTT	CASSSRLAGDTGELFF
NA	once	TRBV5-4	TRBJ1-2	TGTGCCAGCAGCTTGGCCGGCGTCCGGGAAAACTATGGCTACACCTTC	CASSLAGVRENYGYTF
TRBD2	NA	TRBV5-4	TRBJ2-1	TGTGCCAGCAGCCCGGGACTAGCGGGAGGTGACGAGCAGTTCTTC	CASSPGLAGGDEQFF
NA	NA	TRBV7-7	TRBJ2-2	TGTGCTAGCAGCGGCGGACAGAGCACCGGGGAGCTGTTTTTT	CASSGGQSTGELFF
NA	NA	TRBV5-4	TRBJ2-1	TGTGCCAGCAGCTTGGACCCCGATAGCTCCTACAATGAGCAGTTCTTC	CASSLDPDSSYNEQFF
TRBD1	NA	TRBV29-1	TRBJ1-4	TGCAGCGCTGGACAGGGGACTAATGAAAAACTGTTTTTT	CSAGQGTNEKLFF
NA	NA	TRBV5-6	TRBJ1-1	TGTGCCAGCAGCTTGGCGGTTGGGAACACTGAAGCTTTCTTT	CASSLAVGNTEAFF
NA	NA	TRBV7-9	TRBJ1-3	TGTGCCAGCAGTATAGGGGGACCTGGAAACACCATATATTTT	CASSIGGPGNTIYF
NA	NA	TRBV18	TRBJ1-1	TGTGCCAGCTCACCATGGGCGAGGGACACTGAAGCTTTCTTT	CASSPWARDTEAFF
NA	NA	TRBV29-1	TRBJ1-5	TGCAGCGTTGTTTGGGCTGACAGTAGCAATCAGCCCCAGCATTTT	CSVVWADSSNQPQHF
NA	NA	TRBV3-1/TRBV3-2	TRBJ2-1	TGTGCCAGCAGCCAAGGTTGGGGTATAGCGGATAGCTCCTACAATGAGCAGTTCTTC	CASSQGWGIADSSYNEQFF
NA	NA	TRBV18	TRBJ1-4	TGTGCCAGCTCACCACCAGGAGGGGAAAAACTGTTTTTT	CASSPPGGEKLFF
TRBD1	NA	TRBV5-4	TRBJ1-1	TGTGCCAGCATCAGGACAGGGGCATCCCCTGAAGCTTTCTTT	CASIRTGASPEAFF
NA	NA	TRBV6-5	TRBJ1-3	TGTGCCAGCAGTAGACAGATTTCTGGAAACACCATATATTTT	CASSRQISGNTIYF
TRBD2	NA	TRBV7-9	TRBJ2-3	TGTGCCAGCAGCCCAGGACTAGCGGGGCTCACAGATACGCAGTATTTT	CASSPGLAGLTDTQYF
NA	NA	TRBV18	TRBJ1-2	TGTGCCAGCTCACAAGATCAGGGGAAGAATACCTTC	CASSQDQGKNTF
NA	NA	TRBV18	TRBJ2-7	TGTGCCAGCTCACCAGGACTCGAGCAGTACTTC	CASSPGLEQYF
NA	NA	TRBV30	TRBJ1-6	TGTGCCTGGGGAGGTCTCGGGGGGACCAGCTCCTATAATTCACCCCTCCACTTT	CAWGGLGGTSSYNSPLHF
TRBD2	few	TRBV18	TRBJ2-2	TGTGCCAGCTCACCGACTAGCCCCGGCACCGGGGAGCTGTTTTTT	CASSPTSPGTGELFF
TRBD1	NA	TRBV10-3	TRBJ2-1	TGTGCCATCAGTACACAGACAGGGTACAATGAGCAGTTCTTC	CAISTQTGYNEQFF
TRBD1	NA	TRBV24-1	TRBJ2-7	TGTGCCACCAGTGACCTCCGGACAGGGGACTACGAGCAGTACTTC	CATSDLRTGDYEQYF
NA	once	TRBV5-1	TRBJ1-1	TGCGCCAGCAGCCTAGTACCTGACGGTCCTGAAGCTTTCTTT	CASSLVPDGPEAFF
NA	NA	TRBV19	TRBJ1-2	TGTGCCAGTAGTTCAAACTCACAGGGAAAGTACTACACCTTC	CASSSNSQGKYYTF
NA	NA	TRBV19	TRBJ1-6	TGTGCCAGTAGTCCACAGAATTCACCCCTCCACTTT	CASSPQNSPLHF
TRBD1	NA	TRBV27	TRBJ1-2	TGTGCCAGCACAACAGGGGGCCCTTCTAACTATGGCTACACCTTC	CASTTGGPSNYGYTF
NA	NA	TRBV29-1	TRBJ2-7	TGCAGCGTTGAAGGGAGGGGGGGACTCGAGCAGTACTTC	CSVEGRGGLEQYF
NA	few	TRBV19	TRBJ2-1	TGTGCCAGTAGAAGAAACAGGGACGATGAGCAGTTCTTC	CASRRNRDDEQFF
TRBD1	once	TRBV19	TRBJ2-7	TGTGCCAGTAGTAGGACAGGTCCCTCCTACGAGCAGTACTTC	CASSRTGPSYEQYF
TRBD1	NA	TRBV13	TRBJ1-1	TGTGCCAGCAGCTTAGAAGGGGGCTCCACTGAAGCTTTCTTT	CASSLEGGSTEAFF
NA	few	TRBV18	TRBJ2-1	TGTGCCAGCTCAGATCCCGACAGCGGGCGAGGGGCCTACAATGAGCAGTTCTTC	CASSDPDSGRGAYNEQFF
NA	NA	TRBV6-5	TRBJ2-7	TGTGCCAGCCGGACAGTTGATACCTACGAGCAGTACTTC	CASRTVDTYEQYF
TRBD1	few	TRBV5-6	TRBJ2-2	TGTGCCAGCAGCTTTGAGGGACAGGGGTGGCTTAACACCGGGGAGCTGTTTTTT	CASSFEGQGWLNTGELFF
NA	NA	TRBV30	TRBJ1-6	TGTGCCTGGAGACTGGCCGGACAGAATTCACCCCTCCACTTT	CAWRLAGQNSPLHF
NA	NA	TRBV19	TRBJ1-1	TGTGCCAGTTACTTGGACAGCAGTTACACTGAAGCTTTCTTT	CASYLDSSYTEAFF
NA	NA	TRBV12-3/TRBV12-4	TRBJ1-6	TGTGCCAGCAGTTTCGTCAATTCACCCCTCCACTTT	CASSFVNSPLHF
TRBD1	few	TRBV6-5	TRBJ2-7	TGTGCCAGCAGCGCCACCGGGACAGCCACCTACGAGCAGTACTTC	CASSATGTATYEQYF
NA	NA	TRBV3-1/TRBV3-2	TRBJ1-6	TGTGCCAGCAGCCAGGTGGGCAGTATCTATAATTCACCCCTCCACTTT	CASSQVGSIYNSPLHF
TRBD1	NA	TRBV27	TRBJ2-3	TGTGCCAGCAGGGACGCCCTCGGGACAGGGGCAGCAGATACGCAGTATTTT	CASRDALGTGAADTQYF
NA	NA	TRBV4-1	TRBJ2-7	TGCGCCAGCAGCCGAGACTTTGGAGGCTCTTACGAGCAGTACTTC	CASSRDFGGSYEQYF